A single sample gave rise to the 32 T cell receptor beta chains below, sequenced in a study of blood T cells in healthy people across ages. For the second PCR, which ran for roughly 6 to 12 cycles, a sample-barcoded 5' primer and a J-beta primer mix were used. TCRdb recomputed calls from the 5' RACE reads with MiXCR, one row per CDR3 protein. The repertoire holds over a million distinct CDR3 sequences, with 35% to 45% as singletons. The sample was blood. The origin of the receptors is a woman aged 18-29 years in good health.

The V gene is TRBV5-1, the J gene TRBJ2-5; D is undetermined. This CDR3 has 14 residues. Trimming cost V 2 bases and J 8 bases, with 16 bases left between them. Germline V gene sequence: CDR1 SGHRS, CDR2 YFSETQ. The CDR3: CASSFSTARETQYF. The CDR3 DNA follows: TGCGCCAGCAGCTTCTCAACTGCTAGGGAAACCCAGTACTTC. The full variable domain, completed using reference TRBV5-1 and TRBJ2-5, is KAGVTQTPRYLIKTRGQQVTLSCSPISGHRSVSWYQQTPGQGLQFLFEYFSETQRNKGNFPGRFSGRQFSNSRSEMNVSTLELGDSALYLCASSFSTARETQYFGPGTRLLVL.

CDR3 loop: CASSEAGGGAQPQHF. CDR3 DNA: TGTGCCAGCAGTGAAGCGGGAGGGGGCGCCCAGCCCCAGCATTTT. V is TRBV6-1 and J is TRBJ1-5, with 7 bases lining up with TRBD1. V gave up 0 bases and J gave up 7 bases; unmatched junction bases: 6. The CDR3 is made up of 15 amino acids. Germline V gene data show CDR1 as MNHNS and CDR2 as SASEGT.

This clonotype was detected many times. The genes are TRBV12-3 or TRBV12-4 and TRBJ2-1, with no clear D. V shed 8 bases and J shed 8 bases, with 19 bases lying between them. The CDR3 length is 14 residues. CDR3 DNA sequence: TGTGCCAGCTCGAGCCTTCTATGGGTGGATGAGCAGTTCTTC. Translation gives CASSSLLWVDEQFF.

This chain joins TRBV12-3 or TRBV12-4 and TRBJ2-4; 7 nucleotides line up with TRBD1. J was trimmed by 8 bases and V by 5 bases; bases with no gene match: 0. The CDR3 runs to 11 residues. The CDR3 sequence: CASSGTDIQYF. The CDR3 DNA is TGTGCCAGCAGTGGGACAGACATTCAGTACTTC.

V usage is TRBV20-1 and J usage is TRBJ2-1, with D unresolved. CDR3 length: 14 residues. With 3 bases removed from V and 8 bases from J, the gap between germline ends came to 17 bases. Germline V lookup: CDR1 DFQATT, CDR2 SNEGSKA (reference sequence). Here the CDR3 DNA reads TGCAGTGCTAGTTCTCGAGGAGCCCTCGATGAGCAGTTCTTC. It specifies CSASSRGALDEQFF.

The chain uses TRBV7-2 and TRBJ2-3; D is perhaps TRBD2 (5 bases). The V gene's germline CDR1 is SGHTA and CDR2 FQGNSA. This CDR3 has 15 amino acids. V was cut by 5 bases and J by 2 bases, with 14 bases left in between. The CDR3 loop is CASSPRTGNTDTQYF. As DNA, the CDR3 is TGTGCCAGCAGCCCCAGGACTGGAAACACAGATACGCAGTATTTT.

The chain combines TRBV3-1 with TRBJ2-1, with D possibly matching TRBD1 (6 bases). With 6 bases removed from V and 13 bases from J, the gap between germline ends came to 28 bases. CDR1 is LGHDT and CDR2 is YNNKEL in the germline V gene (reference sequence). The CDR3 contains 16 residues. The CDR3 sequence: CASSQRDILLQETQFF. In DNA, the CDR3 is TGTGCCAGCAGTCAACGGGACATACTCTTACAAGAGACCCAGTTCTTC.

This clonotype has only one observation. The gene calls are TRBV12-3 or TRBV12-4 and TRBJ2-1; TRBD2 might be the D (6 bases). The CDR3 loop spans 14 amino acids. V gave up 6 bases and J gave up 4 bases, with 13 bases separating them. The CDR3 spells CASRPTGRYNEQFF. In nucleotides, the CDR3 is TGTGCCAGCAGGCCGACGGGGAGGTACAATGAGCAGTTCTTC.

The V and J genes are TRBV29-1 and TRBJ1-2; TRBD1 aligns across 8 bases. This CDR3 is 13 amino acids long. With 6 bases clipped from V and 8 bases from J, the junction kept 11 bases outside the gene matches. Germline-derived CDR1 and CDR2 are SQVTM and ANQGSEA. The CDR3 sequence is CSVPPGQGQGYTF. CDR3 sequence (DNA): TGCAGCGTGCCCCCAGGACAGGGACAGGGCTACACCTTC.

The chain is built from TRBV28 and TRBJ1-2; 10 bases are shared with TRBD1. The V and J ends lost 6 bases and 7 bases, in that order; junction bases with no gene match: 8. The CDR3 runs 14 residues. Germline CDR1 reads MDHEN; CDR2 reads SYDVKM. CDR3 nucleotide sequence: TGTGCCAGCAGAGAGCAGACAGGGGGCGTTGGCTACACCTTC. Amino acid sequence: CASREQTGGVGYTF.

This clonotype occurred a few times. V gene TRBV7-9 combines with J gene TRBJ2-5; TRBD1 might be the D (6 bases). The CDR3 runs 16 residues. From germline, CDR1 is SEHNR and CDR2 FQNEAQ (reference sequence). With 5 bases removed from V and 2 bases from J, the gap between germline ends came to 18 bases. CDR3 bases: TGTGCCAGCAGCACCAACCGGGACACCGATCAAGAGACCCAGTACTTC. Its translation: CASSTNRDTDQETQYF.

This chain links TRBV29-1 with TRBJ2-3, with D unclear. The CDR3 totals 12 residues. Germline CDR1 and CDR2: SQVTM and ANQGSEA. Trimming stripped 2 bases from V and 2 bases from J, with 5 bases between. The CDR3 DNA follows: TGCAGCGTTGAACAGTCCACAGATACGCAGTATTTT. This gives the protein CSVEQSTDTQYF.

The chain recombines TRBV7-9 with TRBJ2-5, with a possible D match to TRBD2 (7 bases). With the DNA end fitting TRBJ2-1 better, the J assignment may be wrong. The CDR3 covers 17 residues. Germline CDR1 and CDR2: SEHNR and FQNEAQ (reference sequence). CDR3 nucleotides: TGTGCCAGCAGCTTAGGTCTGGGCGGGGGCTACCAAGAGACCCAGTTCTTC. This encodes CASSLGLGGGYQETQFF.

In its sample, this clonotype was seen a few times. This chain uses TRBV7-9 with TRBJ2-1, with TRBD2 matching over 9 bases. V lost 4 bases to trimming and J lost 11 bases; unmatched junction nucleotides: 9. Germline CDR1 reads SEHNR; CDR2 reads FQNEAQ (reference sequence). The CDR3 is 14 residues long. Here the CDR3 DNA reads TGTGCCAGCAGCTCAGCCCCTAGCGGGACGAAGCAGTTCTTC. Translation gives CASSSAPSGTKQFF.

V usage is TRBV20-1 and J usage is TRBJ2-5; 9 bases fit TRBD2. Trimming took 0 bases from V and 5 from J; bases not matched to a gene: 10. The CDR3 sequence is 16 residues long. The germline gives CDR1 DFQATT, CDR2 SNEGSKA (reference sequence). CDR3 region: CSARDKVSSGAETQYF. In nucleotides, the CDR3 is TGCAGTGCTAGAGATAAAGTTTCTAGCGGGGCCGAGACCCAGTACTTC.

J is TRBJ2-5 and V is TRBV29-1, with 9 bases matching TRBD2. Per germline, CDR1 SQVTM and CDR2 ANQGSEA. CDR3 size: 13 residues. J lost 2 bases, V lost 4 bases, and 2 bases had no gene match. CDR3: CSVALAGQETQYF. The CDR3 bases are TGCAGCGTTGCCCTAGCGGGACAAGAGACCCAGTACTTC.

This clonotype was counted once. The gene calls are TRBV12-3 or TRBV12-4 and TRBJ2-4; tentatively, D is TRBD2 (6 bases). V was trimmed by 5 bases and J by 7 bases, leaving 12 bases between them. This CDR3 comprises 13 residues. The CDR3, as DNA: TGTGCCAGCAGTCCGAGTACTAGCAACATTCAGTACTTC. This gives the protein CASSPSTSNIQYF.

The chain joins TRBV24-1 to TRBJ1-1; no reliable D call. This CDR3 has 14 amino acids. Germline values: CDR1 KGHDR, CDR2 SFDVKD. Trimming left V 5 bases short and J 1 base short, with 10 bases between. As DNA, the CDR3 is TGTGCCACCAGTGGTTTCGGGGAGAACACTGAAGCTTTCTTT. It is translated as CATSGFGENTEAFF.

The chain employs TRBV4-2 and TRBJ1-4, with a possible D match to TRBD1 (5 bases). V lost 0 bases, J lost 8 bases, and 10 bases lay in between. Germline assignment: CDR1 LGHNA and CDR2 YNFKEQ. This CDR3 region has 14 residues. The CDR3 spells CASSQEVQGEKLFF. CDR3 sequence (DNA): TGTGCCAGCAGCCAAGAAGTCCAGGGCGAAAAACTGTTTTTT.

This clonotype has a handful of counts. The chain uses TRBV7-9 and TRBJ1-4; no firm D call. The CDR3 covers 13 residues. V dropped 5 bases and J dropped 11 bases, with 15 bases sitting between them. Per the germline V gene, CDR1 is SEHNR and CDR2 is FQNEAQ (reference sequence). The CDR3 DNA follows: TGTGCCAGCAGCCCGGACCGGGTGCCTAAACTGTTTTTT. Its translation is CASSPDRVPKLFF.

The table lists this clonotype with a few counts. CDR3 sequence reads: CASSLKGDIQYF. Here the CDR3 DNA reads TGTGCCAGCAGTTTAAAGGGGGACATTCAGTACTTC. This chain connects TRBV28 to TRBJ2-4; perhaps TRBD1 as D (6 bases). CDR1 is MDHEN and CDR2 is SYDVKM in the germline V gene. There are 12 residues in the CDR3. V was trimmed by 2 bases and J by 8 bases, leaving 7 bases between them.

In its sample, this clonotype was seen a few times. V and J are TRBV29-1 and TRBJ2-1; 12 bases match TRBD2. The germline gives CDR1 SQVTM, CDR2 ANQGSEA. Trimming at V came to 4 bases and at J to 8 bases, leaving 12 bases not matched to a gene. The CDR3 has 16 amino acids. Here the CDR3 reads CSVALKRGTSGHEQFF. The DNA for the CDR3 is TGCAGCGTTGCATTAAAGAGGGGGACTAGCGGGCATGAGCAGTTCTTC.

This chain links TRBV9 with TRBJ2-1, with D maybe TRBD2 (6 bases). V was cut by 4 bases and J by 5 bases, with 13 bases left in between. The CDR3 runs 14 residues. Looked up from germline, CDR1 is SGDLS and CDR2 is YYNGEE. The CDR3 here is CASSPGGSDNEQFF. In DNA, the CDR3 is TGTGCCAGCAGCCCTGGGGGGTCTGACAATGAGCAGTTCTTC.

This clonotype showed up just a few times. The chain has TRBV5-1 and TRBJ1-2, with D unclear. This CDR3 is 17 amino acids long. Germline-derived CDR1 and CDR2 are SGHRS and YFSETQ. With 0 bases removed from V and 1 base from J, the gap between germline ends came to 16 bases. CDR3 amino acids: CASSLGRGADNNYGYTF. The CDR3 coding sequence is TGCGCCAGCAGCTTGGGGCGGGGAGCAGATAATAACTATGGCTACACCTTC.

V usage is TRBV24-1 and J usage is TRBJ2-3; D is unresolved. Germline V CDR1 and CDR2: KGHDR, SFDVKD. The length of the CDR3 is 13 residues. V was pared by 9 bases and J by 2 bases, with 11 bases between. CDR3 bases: TGTGCCACCGGCCCACCAGACACAGATACGCAGTATTTT. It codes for CATGPPDTDTQYF.

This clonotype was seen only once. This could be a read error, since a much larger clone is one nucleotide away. The CDR3 nucleotides read TGCAGCGGGGTGGGACTAGCCAATGAGCAGTACTTC. The encoded protein is CSGVGLANEQYF. This sequence joins TRBV29-1 and TRBJ2-7; 9 bases line up with TRBD2. The CDR3 extends over 12 amino acids. The V gene's germline CDR1 is SQVTM and CDR2 ANQGSEA. V gave up 7 bases and J gave up 7 bases; unmatched junction bases: 8.

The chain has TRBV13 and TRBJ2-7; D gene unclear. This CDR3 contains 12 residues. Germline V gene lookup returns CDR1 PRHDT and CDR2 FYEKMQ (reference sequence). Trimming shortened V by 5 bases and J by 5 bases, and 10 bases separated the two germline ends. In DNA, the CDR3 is TGTGCCAGCAGCGGAACCGTCCACGAGCAGTACTTC. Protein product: CASSGTVHEQYF.

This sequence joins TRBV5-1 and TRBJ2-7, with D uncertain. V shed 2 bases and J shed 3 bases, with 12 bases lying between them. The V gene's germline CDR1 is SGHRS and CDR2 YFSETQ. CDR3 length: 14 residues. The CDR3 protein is CASSFSLTNYEQYF. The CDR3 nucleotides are TGCGCCAGCAGCTTTTCCCTCACCAACTACGAGCAGTACTTC.

The CDR3 DNA reads TGTGCCAGCAGGGGGGGATTCTACGAGCAGTACTTC. Protein product: CASRGGFYEQYF. V and J are TRBV12-3 or TRBV12-4 and TRBJ2-7, with D possibly being TRBD2 (6 bases). Trimming removed 6 bases from V and 3 bases from J, with 9 bases in between. The CDR3 has 12 residues.

The CDR3 spells CASSVYRNTEAFF. The CDR3 DNA reads as TGTGCCAGCAGCGTCTACAGAAACACTGAAGCTTTCTTT. This sequence joins TRBV7-2 and TRBJ1-1; D remains unclear. V dropped 5 bases and J dropped 2 bases, with 9 bases sitting between them. Germline CDR1 is SGHTA and CDR2 is FQGNSA. The CDR3 runs 13 residues. The entire variable domain, with the rest obtained from reference TRBV7-2 and TRBJ1-1, is as follows: GAGVSQSPSNKVTEKGKDVELRCDPISGHTALYWYRQSLGQGLEFLIYFQGNSAPDKSGLPSDRFSAERTGGSVSTLTIQRTQQEDSAVYLCASSVYRNTEAFFGQGTRLTVV.

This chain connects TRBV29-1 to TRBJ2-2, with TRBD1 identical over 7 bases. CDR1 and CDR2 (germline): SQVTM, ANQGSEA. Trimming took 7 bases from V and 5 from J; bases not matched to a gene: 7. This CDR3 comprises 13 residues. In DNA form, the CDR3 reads TGCAGCGCCTACAGGGGTGGAACCGGGGAGCTGTTTTTT. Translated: CSAYRGGTGELFF.

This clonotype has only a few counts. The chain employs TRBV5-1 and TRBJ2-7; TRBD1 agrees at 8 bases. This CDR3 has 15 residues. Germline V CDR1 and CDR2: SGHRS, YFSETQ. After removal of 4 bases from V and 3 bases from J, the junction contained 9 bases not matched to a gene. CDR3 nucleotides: TGCGCCAGCAGCAACGGACAGGGAGAAATCTACGAGCAGTACTTC. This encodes CASSNGQGEIYEQYF.